This TCR beta chain was observed in a study of T cell changes during pregnancy in multiple sclerosis. Looked up from germline, CDR1 is LGHNT and CDR2 is FRNRAP. The ends were cut back, 3 bases at V and 0 bases at J, with 9 bases in the middle. CDR3 length: 15 residues. Some clones are missing from TCRdb's copy, which holds only in-frame ones; the method was immunoSEQ multiplex PCR. Of under 90,000 clones in the sample, 92% were seen once. The rearrangement joins TRBV12-5 to TRBJ1-3, with a possible D match to TRBD1 (6 bases). The source material was peripheral blood, sampled in the second trimester of pregnancy. The receptor comes from a female donor in good health, enrolled as a control in a pregnancy study. The CDR3 protein is CASGLQGGSGNTIYF. The CDR3 DNA is TGTGCTAGTGGTTTACAGGGCGGCTCTGGAAACACCATATATTTT. Full variable domain (rest looked up from reference TRBV12-5 and TRBJ1-3): DARVTQTPRHKVTEMGQEVTMRCQPILGHNTVFWYRQTMMQGLELLAYFRNRAPLDDSGMPKDRFSAEMPDATLATLKIQPSEPRDSAVYFCASGLQGGSGNTIYFGEGSWLTVV.